The 18 T cell receptor beta chains reported below all come from one sample, sequenced in a study of blood T cell repertoires in COVID-19. The repertoire was sequenced with immunoSEQ multiplex PCR; TCRdb's copy has only in-frame clones and lacks some. The table shows about 170,000 clones, with around four fifths occurring only once. The sample comprised peripheral blood. The source is a woman of 80 years or more with COVID-19, enrolled during active disease.

The J gene is TRBJ2-2, the V gene TRBV6-5; D gene unclear. The CDR3 covers 14 residues. The germline V gene encodes CDR1 MNHEY and CDR2 SVGAGI. The ends were cut back, 7 bases at V and 0 bases at J, with 9 bases in the middle. DNA for the CDR3: TGTGCCAGCACGGTAGAGCCGAACACCGGGGAGCTGTTTTTT. Protein: CASTVEPNTGELFF.

The chain carries TRBV6-5 and TRBJ1-5; no clear D gene. Trimming left V 8 bases short and J 0 bases short, with 5 bases between. Germline CDR1 MNHEY, CDR2 SVGAGI. The CDR3 totals 12 residues. In nucleotides, the CDR3 is TGTGCCAGCTCAGATAGCAATCAGCCCCAGCATTTT. This encodes CASSDSNQPQHF.

This clone has more than one count but fewer than ten. This sequence joins TRBV5-1 and TRBJ2-5, with 9 bases lining up with TRBD2. With 1 base clipped from V and 4 bases from J, the junction kept 8 bases outside the gene matches. This CDR3 is built from 16 residues. Per the germline V gene, CDR1 is SGHRS and CDR2 is YFSETQ. The CDR3 region is CASSLTVAGVTETQYF. In DNA, the CDR3 is TGCGCCAGCAGCTTGACGGTAGCGGGAGTAACAGAGACCCAGTACTTC.

This clone was observed a handful of times. The gene calls are TRBV27 and TRBJ2-5, with 7 bases identical to TRBD1. The CDR3 runs 13 residues. Germline CDR1 MNHEY, CDR2 SMNVEV (reference sequence). Unmatched junction bases numbered 6, after V lost 6 bases and J lost 5 bases. Here the CDR3 DNA reads TGTGCCAGCAGACCGGGACAGCGGGAGACCCAGTACTTC. It translates to CASRPGQRETQYF.

J is TRBJ1-2 and V is TRBV7-9, with D maybe TRBD1 (5 bases). The CDR3 length is 13 residues. CDR1 is SEHNR and CDR2 is FQNEAQ in the germline V gene (reference sequence). Trimming pared 7 bases from V and 8 bases from J, leaving 17 bases between. The CDR3 nucleotides read TGTGCCAGCATCCCAGCTGGGGGGGTCGGCTACACCTTC. The encoded protein is CASIPAGGVGYTF. Filled out from reference TRBV7-9 and TRBJ1-2, the complete variable domain reads DTGVSQNPRHKITKRGQNVTFRCDPISEHNRLYWYRQTLGQGPEFLTYFQNEAQLEKSRLLSDRFSAERPKGSFSTLEIQRTEQGDSAMYLCASIPAGGVGYTFGSGTRLTVV.

This chain connects TRBV5-1 to TRBJ2-7, with 10 bases identical to TRBD1. V was pared by 0 bases and J by 5 bases, with 5 bases of the junction left unmatched. Germline CDR1 and CDR2: SGHRS and YFSETQ. The length of the CDR3 is 15 residues. CDR3 DNA sequence: TGCGCCAGCAGCTTGGATGGGACAGGGGTCGACGAGCAGTACTTC. Protein sequence: CASSLDGTGVDEQYF.

The chain employs TRBV6-1 and TRBJ1-2; D may be TRBD1 (6 bases). Trimming removed 3 bases from V and 11 bases from J, with 19 bases in between. The CDR3 loop spans 14 amino acids. Germline loops: CDR1 MNHNS, CDR2 SASEGT. The CDR3 region is CASSETGEPMRYTF. The CDR3 DNA sequence: TGTGCCAGCAGTGAGACAGGCGAGCCTATGCGGTACACCTTC.

This chain links TRBV18 with TRBJ2-7, with 8 bases matching TRBD1. Germline V CDR1 and CDR2: KGHSH, LQKENI. The CDR3 has 12 amino acids. Losses at the gene ends were 2 bases for V and 9 bases for J; bases not matched to a gene: 3. The DNA for the CDR3 is TGTGCCAGCTCACCAGACAGGGGCCGGCAGTACTTC. This sequence encodes CASSPDRGRQYF. Full variable domain (missing parts from reference TRBV18 and TRBJ2-7): NAGVMQNPRHLVRRRGQEARLRCSPMKGHSHVYWYRQLPEEGLKFMVYLQKENIIDESGMPKERFSAEFPKEGPSILRIQQVVRGDSAAYFCASSPDRGRQYFGPGTRLTVT.

The V call is TRBV18, the J call TRBJ1-1, with D unclear. V shed 2 bases and J shed 3 bases, with 10 bases lying between them. This CDR3 has 14 residues. Germline CDR1 reads KGHSH; CDR2 reads LQKENI. The CDR3: CASSPTGWDTEAFF. The CDR3, as DNA: TGTGCCAGCTCACCAACGGGATGGGACACTGAAGCTTTCTTT.

The CDR3 DNA reads as TGTGCCAGCAGGGCAGGTACGCAGTATTTT. Translated, it gives CASRAGTQYF. The rearrangement joins TRBV2 to TRBJ2-3; D call uncertain. Germline CDR1 SNHLY, CDR2 FYNNEI. V lost 6 bases and J 8 bases, leaving 6 bases between the germline ends. The length of the CDR3 is 10 residues.

This chain links TRBV12-3 or TRBV12-4 with TRBJ2-3, with D possibly matching TRBD1 (6 bases). The CDR3 totals 13 residues. Trimming pared 1 base from V and 7 bases from J, leaving 9 bases between. The CDR3 protein is CASSLDRVNTQYF. The CDR3 DNA reads as TGTGCCAGCAGTTTAGACAGGGTCAATACGCAGTATTTT.

This clone was counted only a few times. The rearrangement joins TRBV9 to TRBJ1-3; no clear D. There are 18 residues in the CDR3. CDR1 SGDLS and CDR2 YYNGEE come from the germline V gene. The V end lost 0 bases, the J end lost 0 bases, and 16 bases lay between the germline ends. The CDR3 sequence: CASSVVFDWRSSGNTIYF. CDR3 sequence (DNA): TGTGCCAGCAGCGTAGTATTTGACTGGAGAAGCTCTGGAAACACCATATATTTT.

This chain joins TRBV5-1 and TRBJ2-1; D is ambiguous. With 4 bases removed from V and 0 bases from J, the gap between germline ends came to 11 bases. This CDR3 comprises 15 residues. Germline V gene lookup returns CDR1 SGHRS and CDR2 YFSETQ. DNA for the CDR3: TGCGCCAGCAGCCCGACGGGTCCCTCCTACAATGAGCAGTTCTTC. Protein product: CASSPTGPSYNEQFF.

This sequence joins TRBV6-1 and TRBJ2-7; D is undetermined. The CDR3 has 12 amino acids. The V gene's germline CDR1 is MNHNS and CDR2 SASEGT. V lost 3 bases to trimming and J lost 5 bases, with 8 bases between them. The CDR3 loop is CASSELRDEQYF. The CDR3 coding sequence is TGTGCCAGCAGTGAGCTCCGGGACGAGCAGTACTTC.

The chain has TRBV3-1 (or the pseudogene TRBV3-2) and TRBJ2-7; 13 bases match TRBD2. The CDR3 totals 22 residues. Trimming cost V 1 base and J 4 bases; bases outside gene matches: 22. Germline CDR1 is LGHDT and CDR2 is YNNKEL (reference sequence). In DNA, the CDR3 is TGTGCCAGCAGCCAAGGGAACCTCCGAGGACACCGGACTAGCGGGAGATCTTACGAGCAGTACTTC. This codes for CASSQGNLRGHRTSGRSYEQYF.

The J gene is TRBJ1-1, the V gene TRBV6-5, with 7 positions matching TRBD1. The CDR3 runs 15 residues. V shed 6 bases, J shed 0 bases, and the junction held 7 bases outside the gene matches. Germline CDR1 MNHEY, CDR2 SVGAGI. The CDR3 region is CASSLGQSLNTEAFF. CDR3 sequence (DNA): TGTGCCAGCAGCTTGGGACAGAGCTTGAACACTGAAGCTTTCTTT.

This clone has more than one count but fewer than ten. The junction and the germline gene differ at one end; a read error may be behind it. The chain is built from TRBV6-1 and TRBJ2-7; D may be TRBD1 (5 bases). Germline V gene data show CDR1 as MNHNS and CDR2 as SASEGT. This CDR3 contains 11 residues. DNA of the CDR3: TGTGCCAGCAGTGAAGTTGGGGCAACGATTTTC. Residues: CASSEVGATIF.

This clone was seen a few times. CDR3 coding DNA: TGCGCCAGCAGCTCCCAAATAGGGGCGACCCATGAAAAACTGTTTTTT. Translation gives CASSSQIGATHEKLFF. The V call is TRBV5-1, the J call TRBJ1-4; TRBD1 is a possible D gene (5 bases). Germline assignment: CDR1 SGHRS and CDR2 YFSETQ. Trimming shortened V by 3 bases and J by 6 bases, and 18 bases separated the two germline ends. This CDR3 has 16 residues.